This entry lists 27 T cell receptor beta chains sequenced from one sample in a study of cytomegalovirus exposure and HLA in healthy donors. The PCR made use of 60 Vbeta and 13 Jbeta primers. Only in-frame clones appear in the TCRdb table, and some are missing; sequencing was by immunoSEQ multiplex PCR. The table has about 150,000 clones, 65% to 85% seen once. The sequenced sample consisted of PBMCs. All receptors derive from a man aged 30 to 39 in good health and CMV-seronegative.

The V call is TRBV18, the J call TRBJ1-2, with TRBD1 matching over 8 bases. Trimming at V came to 6 bases and at J to 6 bases, leaving 6 bases not matched to a gene. This CDR3 comprises 13 residues. Germline lookup yields CDR1 KGHSH and CDR2 LQKENI. CDR3 protein: CASSQDREDGYTF. CDR3 DNA: TGTGCCAGCTCTCAGGACAGGGAAGATGGCTACACCTTC.

The chain carries TRBV9 and TRBJ2-2; TRBD1 might be the D (6 bases). The CDR3 is 16 amino acids. V was trimmed by 2 bases and J by 0 bases, leaving 11 bases between them. Germline CDR1 is SGDLS and CDR2 is YYNGEE. The CDR3 loop is CASSVYGGANTGELFF. The CDR3 nucleotides are TGTGCCAGCAGCGTTTATGGGGGCGCGAACACCGGGGAGCTGTTTTTT.

This chain links TRBV7-6 with TRBJ2-3, with a tentative D call TRBD1 (5 bases). The CDR3 has 14 residues. Between the trimmed V and J ends, which lost 8 bases and 2 bases, there was a span of 14 bases. Per germline, CDR1 SGHVS and CDR2 FNYEAQ. The CDR3 protein is CASREGVSTDTQYF. The CDR3 nucleotides are TGTGCCAGCCGCGAAGGGGTCTCCACAGATACGCAGTATTTT.

This clone was counted a single time. The chain combines TRBV5-6 with TRBJ1-1; D remains unclear. V lost 0 bases, J lost 4 bases, and 10 bases lay in between. CDR1 SGHDT and CDR2 YYEEEE come from the germline V gene. This CDR3 is 14 amino acids long. The CDR3 DNA reads TGTGCCAGCAGCTTGGCGTGGGCGGGCACTGAAGCTTTCTTT. Translating gives CASSLAWAGTEAFF. Using reference TRBV5-6 and TRBJ1-1 for the parts outside the CDR3, the full variable domain is DAGVTQSPTHLIKTRGQQVTLRCSPKSGHDTVSWYQQALGQGPQFIFQYYEEEERQRGNFPDRFSGHQFPNYSSELNVNALLLGDSALYLCASSLAWAGTEAFFGQGTRLTVV.

The chain recombines TRBV4-1 with TRBJ2-7; D not certain. This CDR3 region has 15 residues. The ends were cut back, 0 bases at V and 1 base at J, with 10 bases in the middle. Germline values: CDR1 MGHRA, CDR2 YSYEKL. CDR3 sequence reads: CASSQDGQESYEQYF. DNA of the CDR3: TGCGCCAGCAGCCAAGACGGCCAGGAATCCTACGAGCAGTACTTC.

This clone was observed a few times. The V gene is TRBV28, the J gene TRBJ2-1; possible D gene TRBD1, 5 bases. The germline gives CDR1 MDHEN, CDR2 SYDVKM. The CDR3 has 14 amino acids. Trimming stripped 8 bases from V and 5 bases from J, with 16 bases between. The CDR3 is CASLPQGDDNEQFF. CDR3 bases: TGTGCCAGCTTGCCCCAGGGCGACGACAATGAGCAGTTCTTC.

The chain has TRBV28 and TRBJ2-1; 8 nucleotides align to TRBD1. The CDR3 is 13 residues long. With 3 bases clipped from V and 10 bases from J, the junction kept 5 bases outside the gene matches. CDR1 and CDR2 (germline): MDHEN, SYDVKM. In DNA form, the CDR3 reads TGTGCCAGCAGTTTGCAGGGGGCGGCCGAGCAGTTCTTC. This encodes CASSLQGAAEQFF. The full variable domain, rest sourced from reference TRBV28 and TRBJ2-1, is DVKVTQSSRYLVKRTGEKVFLECVQDMDHENMFWYRQDPGLGLRLIYFSYDVKMKEKGDIPEGYSVSREKKERFSLILESASTNQTSMYLCASSLQGAAEQFFGPGTRLTVL.

This clone came up a few times. The rearrangement joins TRBV7-9 to TRBJ2-7; 11 bases fit TRBD2. From germline, CDR1 is SEHNR and CDR2 FQNEAQ (reference sequence). J was trimmed by 3 bases and V by 0 bases; bases with no gene match: 4. This CDR3 comprises 16 residues. CDR3 in DNA: TGTGCCAGCAGCTTAGCCTTAGCGGGGGGGCACTACGAGCAGTACTTC. It yields the protein CASSLALAGGHYEQYF. Variable domain in full (rest from reference TRBV7-9 and TRBJ2-7): DTGVSQNPRHKITKRGQNVTFRCDPISEHNRLYWYRQTLGQGPEFLTYFQNEAQLEKSRLLSDRFSAERPKGSFSTLEIQRTEQGDSAMYLCASSLALAGGHYEQYFGPGTRLTVT.

The V and J genes are TRBV9 and TRBJ1-6; 9 bases match TRBD1. Trimming took 6 bases from V and 7 from J; bases not matched to a gene: 11. Germline CDR1 reads SGDLS; CDR2 reads YYNGEE. The length of the CDR3 is 16 residues. The CDR3 spells CASMRGQTGGNSPLHF. DNA of the CDR3: TGTGCCAGCATGAGAGGTCAGACAGGGGGAAATTCACCCCTCCACTTT.

The CDR3 bases are TGTGCCAGCAGCCTACAGGTAGACTATGGCTACACCTTC. Translating it yields CASSLQVDYGYTF. The V and J genes are TRBV6-5 and TRBJ1-2, with a possible D match to TRBD1 (5 bases). V shed 6 bases and J shed 3 bases, with 11 bases lying between them. The CDR3 runs 13 residues. Germline CDR1 and CDR2: MNHEY and SVGAGI.

The chain uses TRBV27 and TRBJ2-5; D is uncertain. Trimming cost V 6 bases and J 5 bases, with 19 bases left between them. This CDR3 spans 15 amino acids. The germline V gene has CDR1 MNHEY and CDR2 SMNVEV (reference sequence). The CDR3 DNA sequence: TGTGCCAGCAGCTTCGGTCCTGAAGCGCGGGAGACCCAGTACTTC. Its protein is CASSFGPEARETQYF.

The gene calls are TRBV4-2 and TRBJ2-2; D is unclear. Trimming removed 4 bases at V and 3 bases at J, with 3 bases between. From germline, CDR1 is LGHNA and CDR2 YNFKEQ. The CDR3 extends over 12 amino acids. The CDR3 sequence is CASSPYTGELFF. The CDR3 DNA reads as TGTGCCAGCAGCCCCTACACCGGGGAGCTGTTTTTT.

The chain joins TRBV5-4 to TRBJ1-2, with D perhaps matching TRBD1 (5 bases). V was pared by 4 bases and J by 2 bases, with 15 bases between. The germline V gene encodes CDR1 SGHNT and CDR2 YYREEE (reference sequence). This CDR3 spans 15 amino acids. The CDR3 nucleotides read TGTGCCAGCAGCCAACCACCACAGGTCAACTATGGCTACACCTTC. The encoded protein is CASSQPPQVNYGYTF.

The chain recombines TRBV5-6 with TRBJ2-7; D unresolved. Per the germline V gene, CDR1 is SGHDT and CDR2 is YYEEEE. Trimming pared 0 bases from V and 4 bases from J, leaving 8 bases between. CDR3 size: 13 residues. The CDR3 protein is CASSLVQTYEQYF. Here the CDR3 DNA reads TGTGCCAGCAGCTTGGTCCAGACATACGAGCAGTACTTC.

To note about this clone: Other DNA sequences in this sample translate to the same CDR3. J is TRBJ1-4 and V is TRBV7-8; 7 bases map to TRBD1. Germline CDR1 is SGHVS and CDR2 is FQNEAQ. The CDR3 totals 14 residues. With V trimmed by 5 bases and J by 8 bases, 8 bases remained unmatched. The CDR3 sequence is CASSNRDSNEKLFF. The DNA for the CDR3 is TGTGCCAGCAGCAACCGGGACAGTAACGAAAAACTGTTTTTT.

The rearrangement uses TRBV27 and TRBJ1-1, with 10 bases fitting TRBD1. This CDR3 has 17 residues. V was clipped by 5 bases and J by 6 bases; unmatched bases: 15. Germline loops: CDR1 MNHEY, CDR2 SMNVEV (reference sequence). The CDR3 sequence is CASSPTGPGQGIPEAFF. CDR3 DNA: TGTGCCAGCAGTCCCACGGGACCGGGACAGGGGATACCTGAAGCTTTCTTT.

This clone appeared once. V gene TRBV6-5 combines with J gene TRBJ2-7; D may be TRBD1 (5 bases). Trimming took 5 bases from V and 2 from J, leaving 13 bases between them. Germline CDR1 is MNHEY and CDR2 is SVGAGI. This CDR3 contains 14 residues. CDR3 amino acids: CASSQGLRAYEQYF. For the CDR3, the DNA is TGTGCCAGCAGTCAGGGTTTGCGCGCCTACGAGCAGTACTTC.

The sample holds a few counts of this clone. The V call is TRBV6-1, the J call TRBJ1-4, with D maybe TRBD1 (6 bases). The CDR3 has 14 amino acids. V was trimmed by 4 bases and J by 8 bases, leaving 14 bases between them. Germline V gene lookup returns CDR1 MNHNS and CDR2 SASEGT. CDR3 sequence (DNA): TGTGCCAGCAGTGTTGGGCAGGGGTCCGAAAAACTGTTTTTT. Its translation is CASSVGQGSEKLFF.

The chain carries TRBV28 and TRBJ1-2, with 8 bases identical to TRBD1. CDR1 and CDR2 from the germline V gene are MDHEN and SYDVKM. J lost 8 bases, V lost 4 bases, and 12 bases had no gene match. The CDR3 is 15 amino acids. DNA for the CDR3: TGTGCCAGCAGTTCCCTAGAGGACAGGGCCGGCGGCTACACCTTC. Amino acid sequence: CASSSLEDRAGGYTF.

The V gene is TRBV29-1, the J gene TRBJ1-1; TRBD1 might be the D (5 bases). This CDR3 contains 12 residues. Trimming stripped 3 bases from V and 4 bases from J, with 9 bases between. Germline V gene data show CDR1 as SQVTM and CDR2 as ANQGSEA. CDR3 protein: CSVEAGPTEAFF. For the CDR3, the DNA is TGCAGCGTTGAGGCGGGGCCCACTGAAGCTTTCTTT.

This clone was picked up a small number of times. The rearrangement uses TRBV11-2 and TRBJ2-5; 7 bases are a match to TRBD1. The CDR3 spans 14 residues. The V segment lost 6 bases and the J segment 5 bases; nucleotides outside the gene matches: 9. The germline V gene encodes CDR1 SGHAT and CDR2 FQNNGV. The CDR3: CASRNPGGRETQYF. The CDR3 DNA sequence: TGTGCCAGCAGAAACCCAGGGGGACGGGAGACCCAGTACTTC.

The chain couples TRBV5-6 to TRBJ1-5; TRBD1 matches 10 bases. Losses at the gene ends were 2 bases for V and 0 bases for J; bases not matched to a gene: 5. Germline V gives CDR1 SGHDT, CDR2 YYEEEE. The CDR3 runs to 17 residues. The CDR3 nucleotides read TGTGCCAGCAGCTTAAGACAGGGGGCGATTAGCAATCAGCCCCAGCATTTT. As protein: CASSLRQGAISNQPQHF.

V is TRBV6-6 and J is TRBJ2-1; 10 positions agree with TRBD1. Germline CDR1 MNHNY, CDR2 SVGAGI (reference sequence). Trimming cost V 6 bases and J 2 bases; bases outside gene matches: 4. The CDR3 covers 15 residues. The CDR3 region has the DNA TGTGCCAGCAGCCAAGGACAGGGGGCCTACAATGAGCAGTTCTTC. Amino acid sequence: CASSQGQGAYNEQFF.

The chain couples TRBV14 to TRBJ2-1; TRBD2 is a possible D gene (5 bases). Germline CDR1 and CDR2: SGHDN and FVKESK. The germline V and J ends were trimmed by 0 bases and 0 bases, with 18 bases remaining between them. CDR3 size: 19 residues. This CDR3 reads CASSQEKFPASFSYNEQFF. CDR3 in DNA: TGTGCCAGCAGCCAAGAAAAGTTTCCCGCTAGCTTCTCCTACAATGAGCAGTTCTTC.

The chain uses TRBV5-1 and TRBJ2-1; 10 bases are a match to TRBD2. Germline V gives CDR1 SGHRS, CDR2 YFSETQ. J was trimmed by 7 bases and V by 2 bases; bases with no gene match: 12. This CDR3 comprises 17 residues. CDR3 DNA sequence: TGCGCCAGCAGCTTTAGTCTAGCGGGAGCGTCCTGGAATGAGCAGTTCTTC. It encodes CASSFSLAGASWNEQFF.

This rearrangement joins TRBV5-1 to TRBJ2-2; D is unresolved. The CDR3 is 15 amino acids. V lost 5 bases, J lost 1 base, and 12 bases lay in between. From germline, CDR1 is SGHRS and CDR2 YFSETQ. CDR3 residues: CASSFRRQNTGELFF. CDR3 coding DNA: TGCGCCAGCAGTTTTCGAAGACAGAACACCGGGGAGCTGTTTTTT. The full variable domain, rest sourced from reference TRBV5-1 and TRBJ2-2, is KAGVTQTPRYLIKTRGQQVTLSCSPISGHRSVSWYQQTPGQGLQFLFEYFSETQRNKGNFPGRFSGRQFSNSRSEMNVSTLELGDSALYLCASSFRRQNTGELFFGEGSRLTVL.

The rearrangement links TRBV28 to TRBJ1-2; TRBD1 agrees at 8 bases. V lost 1 base and J lost 4; bases outside the gene matches: 5. This CDR3 spans 15 amino acids. Germline values: CDR1 MDHEN, CDR2 SYDVKM. CDR3 bases: TGTGCCAGCAGTTTATATCAGGGGGCGGGCTATGGCTACACCTTC. Translated, it gives CASSLYQGAGYGYTF.